A selection of T cell receptor beta chains follows, all from one sample in a study of STAT3 mutations in large granular lymphocyte leukemia. The table came from immunoSEQ multiplex PCR; TCRdb's copy has only in-frame clones and leaves some out. In all, the sample yields approximately 100 clones. The sequencing sample was made of peripheral blood mononuclear cells. The receptor source for this set is a woman in her 70s with T-cell large granular lymphocyte leukemia. Some clones in this sample may be carry-over from other donors' samples. The CDR3 runs from the conserved cysteine through the conserved F or W. Each record gives: J gene, clone size, D gene, V gene, CDR3 protein, CDR3 DNA. D genes are given only for firm matches. Some rows mark clone size as missing; the rest say once, few, many or name a class of expanded clone.

J gene: TRBJ1-5
clone size: medium-sized
D gene: -
V gene: TRBV7-3
CDR3 protein: CASSPEGFQPQHF
CDR3 DNA: TGTGCCAGCAGCCCCGAGGGGTTTCAGCCCCAGCATTTT

J gene: TRBJ1-5
clone size: -
D gene: -
V gene: TRBV11-2
CDR3 protein: CASSPEGFQPQHF
CDR3 DNA: TGTGCCAGCAGCCCCGAGGGGTTTCAGCCCCAGCATTTT

J gene: TRBJ2-7
clone size: few
D gene: -
V gene: TRBV7-9
CDR3 protein: CASSFLGGSYEQYF
CDR3 DNA: TGTGCCAGCAGCTTCTTAGGGGGGTCCTACGAGCAGTACTTC

J gene: TRBJ2-1
clone size: -
D gene: -
V gene: TRBV4-3
CDR3 protein: CASSQLPWLMLSSYNEQFF
CDR3 DNA: TGCGCCAGCAGCCAATTGCCCTGGCTGATGCTGAGCTCCTACAATGAGCAGTTCTTC

J gene: TRBJ1-1
clone size: once
D gene: -
V gene: TRBV7-2
CDR3 protein: CASSLSPPVPEAFF
CDR3 DNA: TGTGCCAGCAGCTTAAGCCCCCCGGTTCCTGAAGCTTTCTTT

J gene: TRBJ1-2
clone size: -
D gene: TRBD1
V gene: TRBV2
CDR3 protein: CASRGTGGLNYGYTF
CDR3 DNA: TGTGCCAGCAGGGGGACAGGGGGCCTTAACTATGGCTACACCTTC

J gene: TRBJ2-1
clone size: -
D gene: -
V gene: TRBV19
CDR3 protein: CASRDRDYSYNEQFF
CDR3 DNA: TGTGCCAGTAGGGACAGGGACTACTCCTACAATGAGCAGTTCTTC

J gene: TRBJ1-1
clone size: -
D gene: -
V gene: TRBV30
CDR3 protein: CAWNPDRQNTEAFF
CDR3 DNA: TGTGCCTGGAACCCTGACAGACAGAACACTGAAGCTTTCTTT

J gene: TRBJ2-3
clone size: -
D gene: -
V gene: TRBV1
CDR3 protein: CTSGGLAGGVADTQYF
CDR3 DNA: TGCACCAGCGGAGGACTAGCGGGGGGCGTCGCAGATACGCAGTATTTT

J gene: TRBJ2-1
clone size: few
D gene: -
V gene: TRBV29-1
CDR3 protein: CSVDGLWGISNEQFF
CDR3 DNA: TGCAGCGTTGACGGCCTATGGGGTATTTCGAATGAGCAGTTCTTC

J gene: TRBJ2-2
clone size: -
D gene: -
V gene: TRBV18
CDR3 protein: CASSPFRGAGELFF
CDR3 DNA: TGTGCCAGCTCACCTTTCAGAGGTGCCGGGGAGCTGTTTTTT

J gene: TRBJ1-1
clone size: -
D gene: -
V gene: TRBV30
CDR3 protein: CAYGQLNTEAFF
CDR3 DNA: TGTGCCTACGGACAGTTGAACACTGAAGCTTTCTTT

J gene: TRBJ1-5
clone size: few
D gene: -
V gene: TRBV7-1
CDR3 protein: CASSPEGFQPQHF
CDR3 DNA: TGTGCCAGCAGCCCCGAGGGGTTTCAGCCCCAGCATTTT

J gene: TRBJ1-6
clone size: -
D gene: -
V gene: TRBV4-1
CDR3 protein: CASSRWTAAGSSYNSPLHF
CDR3 DNA: TGCGCCAGCAGCCGGTGGACCGCGGCAGGCAGCTCCTATAATTCACCCCTCCACTTT

J gene: TRBJ2-3
clone size: -
D gene: -
V gene: TRBV19
CDR3 protein: CASSISGSSNTQYF
CDR3 DNA: TGTGCCAGTAGTATAAGCGGCAGCTCAAATACGCAGTATTTT

J gene: TRBJ1-6
clone size: -
D gene: -
V gene: TRBV30
CDR3 protein: CAWSVPRGLNSPLHF
CDR3 DNA: TGTGCCTGGAGTGTACCCAGGGGACTTAATTCACCCCTCCACTTT

J gene: TRBJ1-6
clone size: -
D gene: -
V gene: TRBV18
CDR3 protein: CASSADRTLNSPLHF
CDR3 DNA: TGTGCCAGCTCAGCCGACAGAACCTTAAATTCACCCCTCCACTTT

J gene: TRBJ2-7
clone size: once
D gene: -
V gene: TRBV5-1
CDR3 protein: CASRADDSYEQYF
CDR3 DNA: TGCGCCAGCAGGGCAGATGACTCCTACGAGCAGTACTTC

J gene: TRBJ1-2
clone size: -
D gene: -
V gene: TRBV5-1
CDR3 protein: CASSLELGSYGYTF
CDR3 DNA: TGCGCCAGCAGCTTGGAGTTAGGGTCCTATGGCTACACCTTC

J gene: TRBJ1-5
clone size: few
D gene: -
V gene: TRBV4-2
CDR3 protein: CASSPEGFQPQHF
CDR3 DNA: TGTGCCAGCAGCCCCGAGGGGTTTCAGCCCCAGCATTTT

J gene: TRBJ2-6
clone size: -
D gene: -
V gene: TRBV12-1
CDR3 protein: CASSAYYIGQSRANVLTF
CDR3 DNA: TGTGCCAGCAGCGCATATTATATAGGACAAAGTCGGGCCAACGTCCTGACTTTC

J gene: TRBJ2-7
clone size: -
D gene: -
V gene: TRBV10-2
CDR3 protein: CASSEMSTTSYEQYF
CDR3 DNA: TGCGCCAGCAGTGAGATGTCGACTACCTCTTACGAGCAGTACTTC

J gene: TRBJ2-1
clone size: few
D gene: TRBD2
V gene: TRBV19
CDR3 protein: CASSIGLAGGPVEQFF
CDR3 DNA: TGTGCCAGTAGTATAGGGCTAGCGGGGGGGCCTGTTGAGCAGTTCTTC